Listed here are 8 T cell receptor beta chains from one sample, sequenced in a study of blood T cell repertoires in COVID-19. The table came from immunoSEQ multiplex PCR; TCRdb's copy has only in-frame clones and leaves some out. The sample has 100,000 to 150,000 clones, approximately 85% seen once. Sequencing was carried out using peripheral blood. The receptor source for this set is a woman aged 80 or older with COVID-19, enrolled during active disease.

In this sample, this clone turned up a few times. The chain has TRBV14 and TRBJ1-1; TRBD1 matches at 8 bases. The V and J ends lost 3 bases and 4 bases, in that order; junction bases with no gene match: 7. This CDR3 has 15 amino acids. The germline CDR1 and CDR2 sequences are SGHDN and FVKESK. DNA for the CDR3: TGTGCCAGCAGCCAGGAACAGGGGGGCGTCACTGAAGCTTTCTTT. Amino acid sequence: CASSQEQGGVTEAFF.

The V gene is TRBV3-1 (or the pseudogene TRBV3-2), the J gene TRBJ2-1; D gene uncertain. Germline V gene lookup returns CDR1 LGHDT and CDR2 YNNKEL (reference sequence). The V and J ends lost 1 base and 0 bases respectively, with 16 bases between them. CDR3 length: 18 residues. The CDR3 DNA is TGTGCCAGCAGCCAAGGCAATCCTAGGTTCAGCTCCTACAATGAGCAGTTCTTC. Encoded protein: CASSQGNPRFSSYNEQFF.

The chain carries TRBV18 and TRBJ2-5; 9 bases are shared with TRBD2. Germline V gene sequence: CDR1 KGHSH, CDR2 LQKENI. CDR3 size: 16 residues. The junction had 6 bases not matched to a gene; V was cut back by 3 bases and J by 1 base. In DNA form, the CDR3 reads TGTGCCAGCTCACCTCCATCGACTAGCGGCCAAGAGACCCAGTACTTC. Translated: CASSPPSTSGQETQYF.

This rearrangement joins TRBV5-4 to TRBJ1-2; 7 nucleotides match TRBD1. J gave up 6 bases and V 4 bases, and 6 bases lay outside the gene matches. Looked up from germline, CDR1 is SGHNT and CDR2 is YYREEE (reference sequence). This CDR3 region has 13 residues. DNA of the CDR3: TGTGCCAGCAGCCGTATCACAGGGGATGGCTACACCTTC. Amino acid sequence: CASSRITGDGYTF. The whole variable domain, filled in from reference TRBV5-4 and TRBJ1-2, reads ETGVTQSPTHLIKTRGQQVTLRCSSQSGHNTVSWYQQALGQGPQFIFQYYREEENGRGNFPPRFSGLQFPNYSSELNVNALELDDSALYLCASSRITGDGYTFGSGTRLTVV.

The gene calls are TRBV7-2 and TRBJ2-6; a weak D match, TRBD2 (6 bases). V was cut by 5 bases and J by 0 bases, with 17 bases left in between. The V gene's germline CDR1 is SGHTA and CDR2 FQGNSA. This CDR3 has 18 residues. CDR3 coding DNA: TGTGCCAGCAGCCATAGGCGAGCGGGTAACTCTGGGGCCAACGTCCTGACTTTC. This encodes CASSHRRAGNSGANVLTF.

This chain connects TRBV5-6 to TRBJ1-1; D gene uncertain. V was shortened by 4 bases and J by 7 bases, with 14 bases between the two germline ends. The CDR3 totals 13 residues. Looked up from germline, CDR1 is SGHDT and CDR2 is YYEEEE. The CDR3 protein is CASSKEFSGEAFF. As DNA, the CDR3 is TGTGCCAGCAGCAAGGAATTTTCGGGTGAAGCTTTCTTT.

This chain connects TRBV6-5 to TRBJ2-6; D not certain. The V end lost 6 bases, the J end lost 1 base, and 7 bases lay between the germline ends. CDR3 size: 14 residues. Germline CDR1 and CDR2: MNHEY and SVGAGI. The CDR3 sequence is CASRALSGANVLTF. DNA of the CDR3: TGTGCCAGCAGAGCCTTATCTGGGGCCAACGTCCTGACTTTC.

This clone has just a few counts. Here the CDR3 DNA reads TGTGCCAGCAGCTCTCCCGACAGGGGGCTCGGCTATGGCTACACCTTC. Translated, it gives CASSSPDRGLGYGYTF. V is TRBV7-2 and J is TRBJ1-2; TRBD1 aligns across 10 bases. Germline CDR1 SGHTA, CDR2 FQGNSA. The CDR3 loop spans 16 amino acids. V shed 4 bases, J shed 4 bases, and the junction held 9 bases outside the gene matches.